One sample yielded the 16 T cell receptor beta chains listed below, sequenced in a study of CD8+ T cells in alopecia areata. After pooling, cutaneous lymph node cells were sorted with CD4, CD8alpha, NKG2D, NKG2ACE and other markers. Extraction of RNA preceded its reverse transcription into cDNA, which served as the sequencing template. Generated by immunoSEQ multiplex PCR, the TCRdb table keeps only in-frame clones and is missing some. This sample has over 250,000 clones and no singletons, with 0.9% to 1.5% in the ten largest. Material for sequencing was CD4+ T cells sorted from a lymph node. The receptors were sampled from a C3H/HeJ mouse with alopecia areata. This strain has MHC haplotype H2-k.

For this clone: Gene names and germline refer to mouse. The CDR3 goes on 4 residues after the read ends, and that part is filled in from the germline J gene. V usage is TRBV17 and J usage is TRBJ2-7, with 9 positions matching TRBD1. The germline V gene has CDR1 MNHDT and CDR2 YYDKIL. CDR3 length: 15 amino acids. Trimming took 0 bases from V and 3 from J; bases not matched to a gene: 3. The chain's CDR3 is CASSRDEGQGYEQYF. The sequenced part of the CDR3 DNA is TGTGCTAGCAGTAGAGATGAGGGACAGGGCTAT. The whole variable domain, filled in from reference TRBV17 and TRBJ2-7, reads DTTVKQNPRYKLARVGKPVNLICSQTMNHDTMYWYQKKPNQAPKLLLFYYDKILNREADTFEKFQSSRPNNSFCSLYIGSAGLEYSAMYLCASSRDEGQGYEQYFGPGTRLTVL.

A remark on this clone: Genes here carry mouse names. The sequenced CDR3 bases are TGTGCCAGCGGTGATGGGACAGGGCACTATAATTCGCCC. Translation: CASGDGTGHYNSP. The whole CDR3 reads CASGDGTGHYNSPLYF. The rearrangement links TRBV13-2 to TRBJ1-6; 8 nucleotides match TRBD1. The read terminates 3 residues ahead of where the CDR3 ends, so the germline J gene completes it. TRBJ1-6 is known as an ORF, though its function is uncertain. CDR3 length: 16 residues. With V trimmed by 0 bases and J by 3 bases, 2 bases remained unmatched. From germline, CDR1 is NNHNN and CDR2 SYGAGS (reference sequence).

This clone appeared a few times. A much larger clone sits a single nucleotide away, making a read error possible. Here the gene names and germline are mouse. Other nucleotide sequences in the sample specify the same CDR3. CDR3 bases read: TGTGCCAGCAGTGACAATAGTGCAGAA. Translation gives CASSDNSAE. The CDR3 in full is CASSDNSAETLYF. The V call is TRBV19, the J call TRBJ2-3; D call uncertain. The sequenced fragment ends 4 residues before the CDR3 boundary, so the rest is inferred from the germline J gene. The length of the CDR3 is 13 residues. The ends were cut back, 4 bases at V and 0 bases at J, with 6 bases in the middle. Germline assignment: CDR1 FNHDT and CDR2 SITEND (reference sequence).

In this sample, this clone turned up many times. Genes and germline are mouse. With the read ending 4 residues before the CDR3 end, the germline J gene is used to fill in that end. The chain uses TRBV17 and TRBJ2-2; maybe TRBD2 (6 bases). Trimming left V 2 bases short and J 0 bases short, with 16 bases between. The CDR3 loop spans 18 amino acids. Germline assignment: CDR1 MNHDT and CDR2 YYDKIL. The DNA read from the CDR3 is TGTGCTAGCAGTAGATCCCCTTCTGGGGCCTCAAACACCGGG. This sequence encodes CASSRSPSGASNTG. The full-length CDR3 reads as CASSRSPSGASNTGQLYF.

This clone has just a few counts. The listed genes are named as in mouse. The CDR3 is cut off 4 residues early in the read; its end comes from the germline J gene. V usage is TRBV14 and J usage is TRBJ1-2, with TRBD1 as a possible D gene (5 bases). Germline V lookup: CDR1 SGHDT, CDR2 FRDEAV. This CDR3 is built from 14 residues. V was clipped by 5 bases and J by 0 bases, with 11 bases between them. This CDR3 is CASRLTDANSDYTF. The DNA read from the CDR3 is TGTGCCAGCAGATTGACAGATGCAAACTCC.

This clone has a handful of counts. Mouse names are used for the genes. The read is 4 residues too short to cover the CDR3 end, so that end is filled in from the germline J gene. In the same sample, other DNA sequences code for this CDR3. The chain combines TRBV13-1 with TRBJ2-5, with 10 bases lining up with TRBD1. This CDR3 comprises 14 residues. Germline lookup yields CDR1 NSHNY and CDR2 SYGAGN. Partial CDR3 DNA: TGTGCCAGCAGTGGGGACAGGGGCCAGGAC. Its protein product is CASSGDRGQD. The full CDR3 protein reads CASSGDRGQDTQYF.

As for this clone: Any gene name here is a mouse gene name. The sequenced fragment ends 3 residues before the CDR3 boundary, so the rest is inferred from the germline J gene. The chain has TRBV31 and TRBJ1-6; D is unresolved. TRBJ1-6 is sorted into the ORF group, with uncertain function. V was trimmed by 3 bases and J by 0 bases, leaving 9 bases between them. The CDR3 loop spans 15 amino acids. In germline, CDR1 is GKSSPN, CDR2 SITVG. The CDR3 region is CAWRSQNSYNSPLYF. The part of the CDR3 DNA that was read is TGTGCCTGGAGGTCACAGAATTCCTATAATTCGCCC.

To note about this clone: Genes here carry mouse names. Coverage ceases 4 residues before the CDR3 finishes, and the germline J gene fills in the end. The chain employs TRBV17 and TRBJ2-1; 10 bases fit TRBD1. The V gene end was trimmed by 6 bases and the J gene end by 3 bases; junction bases not matched to a gene: 8. The CDR3 consists of 16 residues. CDR1 is MNHDT and CDR2 is YYDKIL in the germline V gene. CDR3 DNA (partial): TGTGCTAGCAGCAGGACAGGGGGGGGCCTCTATGCT. Amino acid sequence: CASSRTGGGLYA. The entire CDR3 reads CASSRTGGGLYAEQFF.

Of note for this clone: Each gene name is a mouse one. The read ends 4 residues early relative to the CDR3; the germline J gene fills the gap. V gene TRBV13-1 combines with J gene TRBJ2-7, with 7 bases matching TRBD1. Germline loops: CDR1 NSHNY, CDR2 SYGAGN. V was clipped by 4 bases and J by 0 bases; unmatched bases: 4. CDR3 length: 14 residues. The sequenced CDR3 bases are TGTGCCAGCAGTCGACAGGGCCTCTCCTAT. Protein: CASSRQGLSY. The whole CDR3 region reads CASSRQGLSYEQYF.

This clone was detected ten times or more. Gene names and germline refer to mouse. The missing CDR3 end, 3 residues past where the read stops, is filled in from the germline J gene. V usage is TRBV1 and J usage is TRBJ1-6; D may be TRBD1 (5 bases). TRBJ1-6 is given ORF status, its function remaining uncertain. The CDR3 is made up of 14 amino acids. Between the trimmed V and J ends, which lost 5 bases and 3 bases, there was a span of 8 bases. The germline V gene has CDR1 NSQYPW and CDR2 LRSPGD (reference sequence). The CDR3 DNA, read in part, is TGCACCTGCAGTCGACAGATCTATAATTCGCCC. It specifies CTCSRQIYNSP. In full, the CDR3 reads CTCSRQIYNSPLYF.

This clone appeared a few times. Gene names follow the mouse nomenclature. Read data end 4 residues before the CDR3 end; the end is taken from the germline J gene. This specimen includes other DNA sequences encoding the same CDR3. This chain connects TRBV1 to TRBJ2-3; the match to TRBD1 covers 8 bases. The V gene end was trimmed by 6 bases and the J gene end by 1 base; junction bases not matched to a gene: 0. The CDR3 contains 13 residues. Germline CDR1 and CDR2: NSQYPW and LRSPGD (reference sequence). CDR3 DNA (partial): TGCACCTGCAGGGACAGGGGTGCAGAA. Translation: CTCRDRGAE. The entire CDR3 is CTCRDRGAETLYF.

This clone turned up a few times. Mouse names are used for the genes. The read stops 4 residues short of the end of the CDR3; the missing end is completed from the germline J gene. The J gene is TRBJ2-1, the V gene TRBV1; 7 positions match TRBD2. The CDR3 consists of 15 residues. In germline, CDR1 is NSQYPW, CDR2 LRSPGD (reference sequence). CDR3 DNA (partial): TGCACCTGCAGTGCAGAATTTGGGGGGTGGGCT. Amino acids: CTCSAEFGGWA. The complete CDR3 sequence is CTCSAEFGGWAEQFF. Complete variable domain (other parts from reference TRBV1 and TRBJ2-1): VTLLEQNPRWRLVPRGQAVNLRCILKNSQYPWMSWYQQDLQKQLQWLFTLRSPGDKEVKSLPGADYLATRVTDTELRLQVANMSQGRTLYCTCSAEFGGWAEQFFGPGTRLTVL.

Notes on this clone: All gene names here are mouse names. The sequence runs out 4 residues before the end of the CDR3; the remainder is reconstructed from the germline J gene. V usage is TRBV13-3 and J usage is TRBJ2-1; 8 nucleotides agree with TRBD2. J was trimmed by 2 bases and V by 4 bases; bases with no gene match: 5. CDR3 length: 15 residues. Germline CDR1 reads NNHDY; CDR2 reads SYVADS. Incomplete CDR3 DNA: TGTGCCAGCAGTCATGACTGGGGTCACTATGCT. This encodes CASSHDWGHYA. The entire CDR3 sequence reads CASSHDWGHYAEQFF.

The sample holds a few counts of this clone. The genes are named according to mouse. The read ends 4 residues early relative to the CDR3; the germline J gene fills the gap. The chain employs TRBV13-1 and TRBJ2-1, with 8 nucleotides matching TRBD1. Germline CDR1 reads NSHNY; CDR2 reads SYGAGN. The CDR3 spans 13 residues. The sequenced CDR3 bases are TGTGCCAGCAGTTCAGGGGGCTGGGCT. The encoded protein is CASSSGGWA. The complete CDR3 reads CASSSGGWAEQFF.

Comment on this clone: Genes and germline come from the mouse. The sequenced fragment ends 4 residues before the CDR3 boundary, so the rest is inferred from the germline J gene. J is TRBJ2-7 and V is TRBV1; TRBD2 aligns across 10 bases. The CDR3 extends over 14 amino acids. V lost 5 bases, J lost 1 base, and 2 bases stayed unmatched. Per germline, CDR1 NSQYPW and CDR2 LRSPGD (reference sequence). CDR3 sequence reads: CTCSRTGGSYEQYF. The part of the CDR3 DNA that was read is TGCACCTGCAGTAGGACTGGGGGTTCCTAT.

This clone was seen a handful of times. Gene names follow the mouse nomenclature. The read finishes 4 residues shy of the CDR3 end, and the germline J gene is used to complete it. This sample also contains other DNA sequences that code for the same CDR3. The chain combines TRBV1 with TRBJ2-5; TRBD2 matches 12 bases. The CDR3 spans 15 residues. Germline CDR1 NSQYPW, CDR2 LRSPGD (reference sequence). Incomplete CDR3 DNA: TGCACCTGCAGTGGCGACTGGGGGGGCGCGGAC. This codes for CTCSGDWGGAD. The entire CDR3 reads CTCSGDWGGADTQYF.